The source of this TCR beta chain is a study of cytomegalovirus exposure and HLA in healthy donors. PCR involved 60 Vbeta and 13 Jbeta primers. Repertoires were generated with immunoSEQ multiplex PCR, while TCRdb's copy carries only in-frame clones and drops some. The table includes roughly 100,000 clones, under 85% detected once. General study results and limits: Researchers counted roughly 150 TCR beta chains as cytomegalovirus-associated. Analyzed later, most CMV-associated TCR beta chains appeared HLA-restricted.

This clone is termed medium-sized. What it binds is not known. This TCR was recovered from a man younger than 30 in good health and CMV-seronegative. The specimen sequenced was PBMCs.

The CDR3 DNA is TGCGCCAGCAGCCAAGGACTAGCGGGAGGGCCTAGCACAGATACGCAGTATTTT. It codes for CASSQGLAGGPSTDTQYF. The chain couples TRBV4-3 to TRBJ2-3, with TRBD2 identical over 14 bases. V lost 1 base, J lost 0 bases, and 3 bases stayed unmatched. CDR3 length: 18 residues. Germline V gene data show CDR1 as LGHNA and CDR2 as YSLEER.